The entry below describes one T cell receptor (beta chain). These data belong to a study of blood T cell repertoires in COVID-19. TCRdb's table, derived via immunoSEQ multiplex PCR, lists solely in-frame clones and lacks some. The repertoire includes about 130,000 clones, approximately 89% of them detected once, and roughly 3.6% sits in the top ten. CDR1 SGHRS and CDR2 YFSETQ come from the germline V gene. Trimming stripped 1 base from V and 9 bases from J, with 14 bases between. The CDR3 spans 15 residues. This clonotype originated in a woman in her sixties with acute or convalescent COVID-19. The sample was peripheral blood. The J gene is TRBJ1-6, the V gene TRBV5-1; D is unclear. The CDR3 spells CASSLSPYQSSPLHF. The CDR3 DNA sequence: TGCGCCAGCAGCTTGTCTCCCTATCAATCTTCACCCCTCCACTTT.